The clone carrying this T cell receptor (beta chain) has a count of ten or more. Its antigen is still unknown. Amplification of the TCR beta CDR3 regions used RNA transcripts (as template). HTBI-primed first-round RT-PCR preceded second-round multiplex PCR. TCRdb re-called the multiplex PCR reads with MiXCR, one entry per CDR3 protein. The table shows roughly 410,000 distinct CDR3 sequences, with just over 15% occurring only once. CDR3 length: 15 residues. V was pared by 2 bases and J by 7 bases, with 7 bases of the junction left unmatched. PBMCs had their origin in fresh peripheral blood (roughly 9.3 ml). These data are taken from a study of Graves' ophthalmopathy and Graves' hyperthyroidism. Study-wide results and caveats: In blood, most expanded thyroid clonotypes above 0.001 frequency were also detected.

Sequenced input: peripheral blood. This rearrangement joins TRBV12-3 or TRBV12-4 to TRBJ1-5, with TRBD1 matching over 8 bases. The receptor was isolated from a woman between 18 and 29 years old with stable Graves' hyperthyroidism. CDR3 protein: CASSLPTGEWQPQHF. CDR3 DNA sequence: TGTGCCAGCAGTTTACCGACAGGGGAGTGGCAGCCCCAGCATTTT.